Each of the 5 T cell receptor beta chains below was sequenced from the same sample in a study of siplizumab effects on memory and regulatory T cells. Using immunoSEQ multiplex PCR, the repertoire was profiled, and TCRdb retains in-frame clones only, with some absent. The data show around 95,000 clones, more than 90% seen once. The sample consisted of CD4+ T cells sorted from blood. Receptor source: a human donor in good health.

This chain links TRBV27 with TRBJ1-2; D unresolved. Germline values: CDR1 MNHEY, CDR2 SMNVEV (reference sequence). The CDR3 runs to 16 residues. With 2 bases removed from V and 6 bases from J, the gap between germline ends came to 19 bases. CDR3 loop: CASSLTKPVPWDGYTF. The CDR3, as DNA: TGTGCCAGCAGTTTAACGAAACCGGTCCCCTGGGATGGCTACACCTTC.

The V gene is TRBV5-1, the J gene TRBJ1-2; perhaps TRBD1 as D (5 bases). Germline V gene sequence: CDR1 SGHRS, CDR2 YFSETQ. The V and J ends lost 5 bases and 8 bases respectively, with 13 bases between them. The length of the CDR3 is 12 residues. The DNA of the CDR3 is TGCGCCAGCAGTGGGGACTCTTGGGGCTACACCTTC. Protein: CASSGDSWGYTF.

This clone occurred once. The gene calls are TRBV5-1 and TRBJ2-2; 12 bases align to TRBD2. V lost 3 bases and J lost 6; bases outside the gene matches: 3. The germline CDR1 and CDR2 sequences are SGHRS and YFSETQ. This CDR3 spans 15 amino acids. The DNA for the CDR3 is TGCGCCAGCAGCTCCCCTAGCGGGGGGGCCGGGGAGCTGTTTTTT. This codes for CASSSPSGGAGELFF.

In its sample, this clone was seen once. This chain uses TRBV5-4 with TRBJ2-1; 7 bases are shared with TRBD1. The CDR3 is made up of 16 amino acids. With V trimmed by 3 bases and J by 5 bases, 11 bases remained unmatched. From germline, CDR1 is SGHNT and CDR2 YYREEE (reference sequence). The CDR3, as DNA: TGTGCCAGCAGCTCCGGAATAGGGACAGTTAACAATGAGCAGTTCTTC. This gives the protein CASSSGIGTVNNEQFF. Supplemented by reference TRBV5-4 and TRBJ2-1, the full variable domain reads ETGVTQSPTHLIKTRGQQVTLRCSSQSGHNTVSWYQQALGQGPQFIFQYYREEENGRGNFPPRFSGLQFPNYSSELNVNALELDDSALYLCASSSGIGTVNNEQFFGPGTRLTVL.

The gene calls are TRBV6-5 and TRBJ1-2; tentatively, D is TRBD1 (5 bases). Germline CDR1 reads MNHEY; CDR2 reads SVGAGI. CDR3 length: 16 amino acids. The germline V and J ends were trimmed by 2 bases and 2 bases, with 15 bases remaining between them. The CDR3: CASSYVRATINYGYTF. The CDR3 bases are TGTGCCAGCAGTTACGTCAGGGCAACTATCAACTATGGCTACACCTTC.